A single sample gave rise to the 22 T cell receptor beta chains below, sequenced in a study of CD8+ T cells in alopecia areata. Sequencing used cDNA as its template, made by extracting RNA and reverse transcribing it. The method was immunoSEQ multiplex PCR; TCRdb's version includes in-frame clones alone and lacks a portion of them. The sample contains some 99,000 clones, around two fifths of which appear only once. Sequenced sample: CD4+ T cells sorted from blood. The origin of the receptors is a human donor with alopecia areata.

The table lists this clone with a few counts. The rearrangement uses TRBV28 and TRBJ2-7, with a weak D call TRBD2 (5 bases). This CDR3 spans 13 amino acids. V lost 3 bases and J lost 0, with 6 bases in between. CDR1 and CDR2 from the germline V gene are MDHEN and SYDVKM. CDR3 residues: CASSFGISYEQYF. In DNA form, the CDR3 reads TGTGCCAGCAGTTTCGGGATCTCCTACGAGCAGTACTTC. The complete variable domain, with remaining parts taken from reference TRBV28 and TRBJ2-7, reads DVKVTQSSRYLVKRTGEKVFLECVQDMDHENMFWYRQDPGLGLRLIYFSYDVKMKEKGDIPEGYSVSREKKERFSLILESASTNQTSMYLCASSFGISYEQYFGPGTRLTVT.

The V call is TRBV29-1, the J call TRBJ1-1, with D possibly matching TRBD1 (5 bases). In germline, CDR1 is SQVTM, CDR2 ANQGSEA. CDR3 size: 11 residues. V gave up 4 bases and J gave up 5 bases, with 8 bases separating them. CDR3 DNA: TGCAGCGTTGCAGGGAGGACTGAAGCTTTCTTT. Its translation is CSVAGRTEAFF.

In this sample, this clone turned up a few times. The junction does not match germline at one end; this may be a read error. The rearrangement uses TRBV19 and TRBJ1-1; D unresolved. Germline CDR1 LNHDA, CDR2 SQIVND (reference sequence). The CDR3 consists of 12 residues. The CDR3 loop reads CASSPPAWHPIF. CDR3 nucleotide sequence: TGTGCCAGTAGTCCTCCCGCCTGGCACCCGATCTTT.

The V gene is TRBV29-1, the J gene TRBJ2-1; 8 positions match TRBD2. Germline trimming cut 4 bases from V and 3 bases from J; bases unmatched to any gene: 5. This CDR3 has 14 residues. CDR1 is SQVTM, CDR2 ANQGSEA, per germline. CDR3: CSVVGRAHYNEQFF. As DNA, the CDR3 is TGCAGCGTTGTCGGGAGGGCTCACTACAATGAGCAGTTCTTC.

Concerning this clone: The same CDR3 is also encoded by other DNA sequences in this sample. V is TRBV5-1 and J is TRBJ2-5, with D uncertain. This CDR3 spans 13 amino acids. The V end lost 0 bases, the J end lost 4 bases, and 7 bases lay between the germline ends. Per germline, CDR1 SGHRS and CDR2 YFSETQ. The CDR3 DNA is TGCGCCAGCAGCTTGGACCCCCGAGAGACCCAGTACTTC. Protein product: CASSLDPRETQYF.

The table lists this clone with a count of one. This sequence joins TRBV9 and TRBJ2-5; TRBD2 is a possible D gene (6 bases). This CDR3 spans 14 amino acids. Trimming removed 2 bases at V and 5 bases at J, with 13 bases between. Germline loops: CDR1 SGDLS, CDR2 YYNGEE. Here the CDR3 reads CASSVGGFVETQYF. CDR3 nucleotides: TGTGCCAGCAGCGTGGGAGGTTTTGTGGAGACCCAGTACTTC.

The chain uses TRBV29-1 and TRBJ2-1, with 9 bases lining up with TRBD2. This CDR3 has 13 residues. The junction had 3 bases not matched to a gene; V was cut back by 5 bases and J by 4 bases. CDR1 and CDR2 from the germline V gene are SQVTM and ANQGSEA. The CDR3 is CSVPLAGYNEQFF. CDR3 nucleotides: TGCAGCGTTCCGCTAGCGGGGTACAATGAGCAGTTCTTC.

The V gene is TRBV29-1, the J gene TRBJ1-4; perhaps TRBD1 as D (6 bases). Germline-derived CDR1 and CDR2 are SQVTM and ANQGSEA. The germline V and J ends were trimmed by 6 bases and 7 bases, with 18 bases remaining between them. The CDR3 is 14 residues long. CDR3 protein: CSVLPGEGFEKLFF. Here the CDR3 DNA reads TGCAGCGTGCTCCCAGGGGAGGGTTTTGAAAAACTGTTTTTT. The full variable domain, rest sourced from reference TRBV29-1 and TRBJ1-4, is SAVISQKPSRDICQRGTSLTIQCQVDSQVTMMFWYRQQPGQSLTLIATANQGSEATYESGFVIDKFPISRPNLTFSTLTVSNMSPEDSSIYLCSVLPGEGFEKLFFGSGTQLSVL.

The chain recombines TRBV11-2 with TRBJ2-7, with 14 bases aligning to TRBD2. With V trimmed by 1 base and J by 4 bases, 6 bases remained unmatched. Germline V gene sequence: CDR1 SGHAT, CDR2 FQNNGV. This CDR3 spans 17 amino acids. This CDR3 reads CASSLVKGTSGRYEQYF. CDR3 DNA: TGTGCCAGCAGCTTAGTGAAGGGGACTAGCGGGAGATACGAGCAGTACTTC.

The J gene is TRBJ2-5, the V gene TRBV7-9; no definite D call. Germline V lookup: CDR1 SEHNR, CDR2 FQNEAQ (reference sequence). The CDR3 is made up of 16 amino acids. V lost 2 bases, J lost 3 bases, and 16 bases lay in between. The CDR3 coding sequence is TGTGCCAGCAGCTTATTAGTGCCGGCTACCGAAGAGACCCAGTACTTC. The encoded protein is CASSLLVPATEETQYF. Full variable domain (missing parts from reference TRBV7-9 and TRBJ2-5): DTGVSQNPRHKITKRGQNVTFRCDPISEHNRLYWYRQTLGQGPEFLTYFQNEAQLEKSRLLSDRFSAERPKGSFSTLEIQRTEQGDSAMYLCASSLLVPATEETQYFGPGTRLLVL.

This clone was observed a few times. The CDR3 sequence: CASSLSDELSTEAFF. The CDR3 nucleotides read TGTGCCAGCAGCCTTTCGGACGAGCTTAGCACTGAAGCTTTCTTT. The gene calls are TRBV7-9 and TRBJ1-1; no definite D call. Germline V gene sequence: CDR1 SEHNR, CDR2 FQNEAQ (reference sequence). Trimming pared 5 bases from V and 4 bases from J, leaving 17 bases between. The CDR3 runs to 15 residues.

V is TRBV29-1 and J is TRBJ1-6; D uncertain. Germline assignment: CDR1 SQVTM and CDR2 ANQGSEA. The CDR3 is made up of 13 amino acids. The V end lost 3 bases, the J end lost 8 bases, and 11 bases lay between the germline ends. The CDR3 DNA reads TGCAGCGTTGAGATTCTGGTTGATTCACCCCTCCACTTT. It yields the protein CSVEILVDSPLHF. Looking up the rest from reference TRBV29-1 and TRBJ1-6 gives the full variable domain: SAVISQKPSRDICQRGTSLTIQCQVDSQVTMMFWYRQQPGQSLTLIATANQGSEATYESGFVIDKFPISRPNLTFSTLTVSNMSPEDSSIYLCSVEILVDSPLHFGNGTRLTVT.

This clone has more than one count but fewer than ten. This rearrangement joins TRBV6-5 to TRBJ2-7, with 8 positions matching TRBD1. Trimming cost V 5 bases and J 9 bases; bases outside gene matches: 6. This CDR3 has 12 residues. CDR1 and CDR2 (germline): MNHEY, SVGAGI. CDR3 residues: CASSPGQGRQYF. The CDR3 DNA reads as TGTGCCAGCAGTCCCGGACAGGGAAGGCAGTACTTC.

V and J are TRBV30 and TRBJ2-1; D may be TRBD1 (5 bases). V was clipped by 8 bases and J by 8 bases, with 22 bases between them. In germline, CDR1 is GTSNPN, CDR2 SVGIG (reference sequence). The CDR3 loop spans 14 amino acids. The CDR3 is CATSGGRLQDEQFF. CDR3 nucleotides: TGTGCCACCTCGGGTGGACGTTTACAGGATGAGCAGTTCTTC. The full variable domain, completed using reference TRBV30 and TRBJ2-1, is SQTIHQWPATLVQPVGSPLSLECTVEGTSNPNLYWYRQAAGRGLQLLFYSVGIGQISSEVPQNLSASRPQDRQFILSSKKLLLSDSGFYLCATSGGRLQDEQFFGPGTRLTVL.

This clone was detected only a few times. This chain joins TRBV6-5 and TRBJ2-5, with D perhaps TRBD2 (6 bases). The V and J ends lost 8 bases and 1 base respectively, with 17 bases between them. The CDR3 is 15 residues long. The germline gives CDR1 MNHEY, CDR2 SVGAGI. The CDR3 region is CASARALALQETQYF. In DNA, the CDR3 is TGTGCCAGCGCCCGTGCCCTAGCGCTCCAAGAGACCCAGTACTTC.

The rearrangement links TRBV29-1 to TRBJ1-5; D perhaps matches TRBD1 (6 bases). Germline CDR1 and CDR2: SQVTM and ANQGSEA. Trimming removed 6 bases at V and 7 bases at J, with 16 bases between. CDR3 length: 13 residues. Written as DNA, the CDR3 is TGCAGCGTGCTAGAAACCCAGGGGCAGCCCCAGCATTTT. Translation gives CSVLETQGQPQHF. Complete variable domain (other parts from reference TRBV29-1 and TRBJ1-5): SAVISQKPSRDICQRGTSLTIQCQVDSQVTMMFWYRQQPGQSLTLIATANQGSEATYESGFVIDKFPISRPNLTFSTLTVSNMSPEDSSIYLCSVLETQGQPQHFGDGTRLSIL.

This chain joins TRBV5-1 and TRBJ1-6; 9 nucleotides line up with TRBD1. This CDR3 is built from 15 residues. Germline CDR1 SGHRS, CDR2 YFSETQ. The V and J ends lost 4 bases and 7 bases, in that order; junction bases with no gene match: 6. CDR3 in DNA: TGCGCCAGCAGCCCCCGGACAGGGGAGAATTCACCCCTCCACTTT. This sequence encodes CASSPRTGENSPLHF.

This chain joins TRBV11-2 and TRBJ2-5, with a possible D match to TRBD2 (5 bases). The length of the CDR3 is 13 residues. The V end lost 6 bases, the J end lost 4 bases, and 12 bases lay between the germline ends. In germline, CDR1 is SGHAT, CDR2 FQNNGV. For the CDR3, the DNA is TGTGCCAGCAGAGATCTGGGGAGAGAGACCCAGTACTTC. It encodes CASRDLGRETQYF.

V and J are TRBV7-9 and TRBJ2-1; D not resolved. The CDR3 consists of 13 residues. Trimming removed 2 bases from V and 8 bases from J, with 10 bases in between. CDR1 and CDR2 (germline): SEHNR, FQNEAQ (reference sequence). The DNA for the CDR3 is TGTGCCAGCAGCTTATCCAGCTGGGATGAGCAGTTCTTC. Protein: CASSLSSWDEQFF.

In DNA form, the CDR3 reads TGCAGCGTTGAAACCGCGGGGGGATTCTACGAGCAGTACTTC. Its protein product is CSVETAGGFYEQYF. This chain links TRBV29-1 with TRBJ2-7; 8 bases match TRBD2. Germline-derived CDR1 and CDR2 are SQVTM and ANQGSEA. Losses at the gene ends were 2 bases for V and 3 bases for J; bases not matched to a gene: 6. The CDR3 is 14 amino acids.

CDR3 coding DNA: TGTGCCAGCAGTGAGCAGCTGCATGAGCAGTTCTTC. This codes for CASSEQLHEQFF. The genes are TRBV25-1 and TRBJ2-1; D gene uncertain. The CDR3 has 12 residues. The V gene lost 3 bases and the J gene lost 8 bases, with 8 bases spanning the gap. Looked up from germline, CDR1 is MGHDK and CDR2 is SYGVNS.

This clone came up a few times. The rearrangement uses TRBV29-1 and TRBJ2-3; D may be TRBD1 (6 bases). V was trimmed by 2 bases and J by 4 bases, leaving 13 bases between them. This CDR3 has 14 amino acids. Per the germline V gene, CDR1 is SQVTM and CDR2 is ANQGSEA. This CDR3 reads CSVEHQGRADTQYF. In DNA, the CDR3 is TGCAGCGTTGAACACCAGGGGCGGGCAGATACGCAGTATTTT.